This TCR beta chain was retrieved from a study of regulatory T cells in long-lasting Graves disease. TCR beta libraries were built with iRepertoire HTBI primers and Arm-PCR of CDR3 regions. Via MiXCR, TCRdb re-called the multiplex PCR reads, giving one row per CDR3 protein. The table shows some 280,000 distinct CDR3 sequences, with roughly a fifth occurring only once. Time point here: persistent/refractory GD, antithyroid drugs over 5 years with positive TRAb. PBMC RNA served as the TCR library source. The sequenced sample was peripheral blood mononuclear cells (PBMCs), obtained when the disease was refractory, from a patient treated with antithyroid drugs. The receptor comes from a female donor with Graves disease.

Here the CDR3 reads CASSLIPTYEQYF. The DNA for the CDR3 is TGTGCCAGCAGCTTAATACCGACCTACGAGCAGTACTTC. This chain joins TRBV7-3 and TRBJ2-5; unclear D gene. Judging by the DNA end, TRBJ2-7 fits better; the J call may be wrong. Germline V gives CDR1 SGHTA, CDR2 FQGTGA. The CDR3 runs 13 residues.